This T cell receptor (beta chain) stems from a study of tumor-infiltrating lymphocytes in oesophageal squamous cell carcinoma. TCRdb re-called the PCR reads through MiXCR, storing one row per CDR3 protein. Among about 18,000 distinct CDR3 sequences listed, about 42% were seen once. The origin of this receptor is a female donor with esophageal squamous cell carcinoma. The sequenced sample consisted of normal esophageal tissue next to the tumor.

The CDR3 coding sequence is TGTGCCAGCAGCCTGACAGGGACAGAGACCCAGTACTTC. Translation gives CASSLTGTETQYF. The chain uses TRBV13 and TRBJ2-5; TRBD1 matches at 7 bases. The CDR3 is 13 residues long. V lost 5 bases and J lost 4; bases outside the gene matches: 4. Germline V CDR1 and CDR2: PRHDT, FYEKMQ (reference sequence).